A single sample is the source of the 14 T cell receptor beta chains below, sequenced in a study of CD8 T cells in Susac syndrome. After extraction with the RNeasy kit, about 0.5 to 1 ug of the RNA was reverse transcribed using random hexamers. MiXCR, run by TCRdb on the immunoSEQ multiplex PCR reads, gives a single entry per CDR3 protein. The sample contains roughly 130,000 distinct CDR3 sequences, nearly 95% of which appear only once. The sequencing input was CD4+ T cells from PBMCs. The origin of the receptors is a human donor in good health.

The chain employs TRBV5-1 and TRBJ2-1; tentative D call: TRBD2 (5 bases). The CDR3 totals 14 residues. CDR1 is SGHRS, CDR2 YFSETQ, per germline. V lost 0 bases, J lost 8 bases, and 12 bases lay in between. DNA for the CDR3: TGCGCCAGCAGCTTGGCTCGGGGTCTAGATGAGCAGTTCTTC. As protein: CASSLARGLDEQFF. The full variable domain, completed using reference TRBV5-1 and TRBJ2-1, is KAGVTQTPRYLIKTRGQQVTLSCSPISGHRSVSWYQQTPGQGLQFLFEYFSETQRNKGNFPGRFSGRQFSNSRSEMNVSTLELGDSALYLCASSLARGLDEQFFGPGTRLTVL.

The rearrangement links TRBV18 to TRBJ1-3, with D perhaps matching TRBD1 (6 bases). Trimming shortened V by 6 bases and J by 4 bases, and 16 bases separated the two germline ends. CDR1 and CDR2 (germline): KGHSH, LQKENI. The CDR3 is 15 residues long. In nucleotides, the CDR3 is TGTGCCAGCTCTCCCGTGACAGGAGAAGGAAACACCATATATTTT. Protein product: CASSPVTGEGNTIYF. The whole variable domain, remainder taken from reference TRBV18 and TRBJ1-3, is NAGVMQNPRHLVRRRGQEARLRCSPMKGHSHVYWYRQLPEEGLKFMVYLQKENIIDESGMPKERFSAEFPKEGPSILRIQQVVRGDSAAYFCASSPVTGEGNTIYFGEGSWLTVV.

This rearrangement joins TRBV27 to TRBJ1-2; a weak D match, TRBD1 (6 bases). Trimming removed 6 bases at V and 0 bases at J, with 11 bases between. CDR3 size: 14 residues. The germline V gene encodes CDR1 MNHEY and CDR2 SMNVEV (reference sequence). CDR3 nucleotides: TGTGCCAGCAGCGAGGACAGAGCTAACTATGGCTACACCTTC. Its protein product is CASSEDRANYGYTF.

This clonotype was detected once. The chain joins TRBV7-2 to TRBJ2-5; 10 bases are a match to TRBD1. Germline V CDR1 and CDR2: SGHTA, FQGNSA. Trimming at V came to 5 bases and at J to 7 bases, leaving 7 bases not matched to a gene. The CDR3 is made up of 14 amino acids. The CDR3 coding sequence is TGTGCCAGCAGCGCCCGACAGGGGGCGGCGACCCAGTACTTC. Protein product: CASSARQGAATQYF.

This chain links TRBV7-2 with TRBJ2-7; weak D call: TRBD1 (6 bases). The V end was cut by 4 bases, the J end by 3 bases, with 13 bases between. Germline CDR1 and CDR2: SGHTA and FQGNSA. There are 14 residues in the CDR3. The CDR3 coding sequence is TGTGCCAGCAGCTCCAGGACAGTCAGCTACGAGCAGTACTTC. It translates to CASSSRTVSYEQYF.

The rearrangement joins TRBV19 to TRBJ2-1, with D unresolved. The CDR3 is made up of 13 amino acids. Trimming left V 1 base short and J 2 bases short, with 3 bases between. Germline CDR1 and CDR2: LNHDA and SQIVND (reference sequence). The CDR3 DNA reads TGTGCCAGTAGTATAGCGACCTACAATGAGCAGTTCTTC. This codes for CASSIATYNEQFF.

This clonotype was recorded a few times. This chain joins TRBV5-6 and TRBJ2-2; D ambiguous. Germline V gene data show CDR1 as SGHDT and CDR2 as YYEEEE. Trimming left V 0 bases short and J 5 bases short, with 5 bases between. The CDR3 loop spans 13 amino acids. CDR3 sequence (DNA): TGTGCCAGCAGCTTGGCGGGTACCGGGGAGCTGTTTTTT. It codes for CASSLAGTGELFF.

This clonotype was counted a few times. This chain connects TRBV27 to TRBJ2-5, with D uncertain. Germline assignment: CDR1 MNHEY and CDR2 SMNVEV (reference sequence). The CDR3 runs 13 residues. Trimming removed 0 bases from V and 5 bases from J, with 7 bases in between. The CDR3 DNA sequence: TGTGCCAGCAGTTTATCGGGGTCGGAGACCCAGTACTTC. This encodes CASSLSGSETQYF.

The DNA of the CDR3 is TGTGCCAGCAAAAAAGGGACAGGCCGTGAGACCCAGTACTTC. It specifies CASKKGTGRETQYF. The chain employs TRBV27 and TRBJ2-5; 8 bases align to TRBD1. Germline assignment: CDR1 MNHEY and CDR2 SMNVEV (reference sequence). The V segment lost 7 bases and the J segment 5 bases; nucleotides outside the gene matches: 9. This CDR3 is built from 14 residues.

V and J are TRBV7-2 and TRBJ1-4, with 7 nucleotides matching TRBD1. Trimming took 3 bases from V and 4 from J; bases not matched to a gene: 5. The CDR3 runs 15 residues. CDR1 is SGHTA, CDR2 FQGNSA, per germline. The CDR3 region is CASSFSAGGNEKLFF. Here the CDR3 DNA reads TGTGCCAGCAGCTTTTCGGCAGGGGGTAATGAAAAACTGTTTTTT. The variable domain in full, completed from reference TRBV7-2 and TRBJ1-4, reads GAGVSQSPSNKVTEKGKDVELRCDPISGHTALYWYRQSLGQGLEFLIYFQGNSAPDKSGLPSDRFSAERTGGSVSTLTIQRTQQEDSAVYLCASSFSAGGNEKLFFGSGTQLSVL.

This clonotype appeared once. V gene TRBV7-9 combines with J gene TRBJ1-1; TRBD1 matches 9 bases. Germline V gene data show CDR1 as SEHNR and CDR2 as FQNEAQ (reference sequence). The CDR3 contains 13 residues. The J segment lost 4 bases and the V segment lost 8 bases, leaving 5 bases of the junction unmatched. The CDR3 loop is CASLDRGATEAFF. The CDR3 DNA is TGTGCCAGCCTAGACAGGGGGGCCACTGAAGCTTTCTTT.

The chain recombines TRBV29-1 with TRBJ2-4; D possibly corresponds to TRBD1 (6 bases). CDR1 SQVTM and CDR2 ANQGSEA come from the germline V gene. V dropped 6 bases and J dropped 5 bases, with 17 bases sitting between them. CDR3 length: 14 residues. CDR3 in amino acids: CSVPKAPGENIQYF. In DNA form, the CDR3 reads TGCAGCGTCCCAAAGGCCCCAGGGGAAAACATTCAGTACTTC.

The rearrangement uses TRBV2 and TRBJ2-2; weak D call: TRBD2 (5 bases). Trimming shortened V by 7 bases and J by 0 bases, and 9 bases separated the two germline ends. The CDR3 runs 14 residues. Germline V CDR1 and CDR2: SNHLY, FYNNEI. This CDR3 reads CASIAIANTGELFF. The CDR3 nucleotides read TGTGCCAGCATAGCGATAGCGAACACCGGGGAGCTGTTTTTT.

This rearrangement joins TRBV20-1 to TRBJ2-1, with 7 bases lining up with TRBD2. Unmatched junction bases numbered 11, after V lost 6 bases and J lost 9 bases. The length of the CDR3 is 13 residues. Germline V gives CDR1 DFQATT, CDR2 SNEGSKA (reference sequence). CDR3 amino acids: CSALGAWGGEQFF. In DNA form, the CDR3 reads TGCAGTGCCCTCGGGGCGTGGGGGGGTGAGCAGTTCTTC.